Detailed here is one T cell receptor beta chain. Its antigen remains unidentified. This sample is drawn from a study of blood T cells in healthy people across ages. Points from the study as a whole: Naive T cell percentage and TCR beta diversity correlated strongly. Researchers said unsorted PBMCs prevented a conclusive naive versus antigen-experienced comparison. TCR beta diversity, measured per million T cells, fell in a roughly linear way with age.

A second roughly 6 to 11 cycle PCR used barcoded and J-beta primers. TCRdb used MiXCR to reprocess the 5' RACE reads, holding one entry per CDR3 protein. The sample consists of about 1.8 million distinct CDR3 sequences, roughly 49% of them appearing once. Germline V gene lookup returns CDR1 LGHNA and CDR2 YSLEER. CDR3 size: 14 residues. The V and J ends lost 0 bases and 13 bases respectively, with 17 bases between them. The sequence came from a middle-aged woman in good health. The chain is built from TRBV4-3 and TRBJ2-3; D might be TRBD2 (7 bases). The sequenced sample was blood. As DNA, the CDR3 is TGCGCCAGCAGCCAAGATGGGAGGGGTCAGGGGAAGTATTTT. This codes for CASSQDGRGQGKYF.